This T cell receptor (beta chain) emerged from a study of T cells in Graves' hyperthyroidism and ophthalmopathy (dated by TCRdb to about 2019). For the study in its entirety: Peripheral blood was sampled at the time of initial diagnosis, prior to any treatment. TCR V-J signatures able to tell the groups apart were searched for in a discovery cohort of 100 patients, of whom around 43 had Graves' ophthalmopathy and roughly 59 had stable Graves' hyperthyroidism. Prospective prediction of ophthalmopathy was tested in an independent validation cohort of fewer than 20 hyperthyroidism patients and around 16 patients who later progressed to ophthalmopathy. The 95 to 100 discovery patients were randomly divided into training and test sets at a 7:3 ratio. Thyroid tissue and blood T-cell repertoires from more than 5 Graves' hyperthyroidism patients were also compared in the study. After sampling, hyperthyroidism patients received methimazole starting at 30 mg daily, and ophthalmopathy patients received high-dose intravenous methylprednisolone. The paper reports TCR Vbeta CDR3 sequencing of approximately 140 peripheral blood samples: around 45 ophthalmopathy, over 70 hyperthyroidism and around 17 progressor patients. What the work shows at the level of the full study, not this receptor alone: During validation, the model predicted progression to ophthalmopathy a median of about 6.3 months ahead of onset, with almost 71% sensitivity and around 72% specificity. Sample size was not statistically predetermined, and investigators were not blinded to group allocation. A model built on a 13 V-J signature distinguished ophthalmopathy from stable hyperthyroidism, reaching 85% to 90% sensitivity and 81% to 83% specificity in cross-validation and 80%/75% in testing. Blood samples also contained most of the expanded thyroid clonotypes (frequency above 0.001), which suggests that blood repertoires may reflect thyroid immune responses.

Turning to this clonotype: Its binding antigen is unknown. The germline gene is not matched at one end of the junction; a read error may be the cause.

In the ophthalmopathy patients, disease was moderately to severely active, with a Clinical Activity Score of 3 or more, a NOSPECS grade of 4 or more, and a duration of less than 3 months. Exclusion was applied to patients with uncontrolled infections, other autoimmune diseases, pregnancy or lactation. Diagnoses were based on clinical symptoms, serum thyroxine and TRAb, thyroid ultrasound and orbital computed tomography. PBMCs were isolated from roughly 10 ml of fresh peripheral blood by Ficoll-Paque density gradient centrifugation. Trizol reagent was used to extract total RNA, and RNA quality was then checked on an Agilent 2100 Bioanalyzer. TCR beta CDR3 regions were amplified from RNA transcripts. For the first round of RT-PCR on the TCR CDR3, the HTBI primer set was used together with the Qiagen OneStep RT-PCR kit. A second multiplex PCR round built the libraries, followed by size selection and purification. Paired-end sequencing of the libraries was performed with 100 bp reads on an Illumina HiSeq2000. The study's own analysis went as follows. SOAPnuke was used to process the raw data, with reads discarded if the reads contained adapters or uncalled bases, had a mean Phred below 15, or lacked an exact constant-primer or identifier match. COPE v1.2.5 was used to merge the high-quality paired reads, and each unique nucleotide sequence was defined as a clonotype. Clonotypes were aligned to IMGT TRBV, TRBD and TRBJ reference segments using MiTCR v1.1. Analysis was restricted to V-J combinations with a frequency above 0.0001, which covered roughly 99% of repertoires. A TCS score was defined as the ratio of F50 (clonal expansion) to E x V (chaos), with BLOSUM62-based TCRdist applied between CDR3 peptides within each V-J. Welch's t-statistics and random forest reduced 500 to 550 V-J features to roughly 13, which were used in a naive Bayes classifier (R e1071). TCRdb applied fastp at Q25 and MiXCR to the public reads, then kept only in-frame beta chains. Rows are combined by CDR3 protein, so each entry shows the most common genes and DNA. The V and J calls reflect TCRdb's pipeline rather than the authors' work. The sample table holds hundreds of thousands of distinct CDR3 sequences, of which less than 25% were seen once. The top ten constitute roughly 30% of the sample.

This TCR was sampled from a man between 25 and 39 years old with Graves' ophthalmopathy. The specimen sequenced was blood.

The nucleotide sequence is TGTGCTAGCAGCTTAGTTGGTTCGAGGGAGACCCAGTACTTC. The translation is CASSLVGSRETQYF. The rearranged segments are TRBV7-7 and TRBJ2-5; the D gene cannot be named for sure. Including cysteine and phenylalanine, the CDR3 has 14 amino acids. The retained sequence is limited to the CDR3, 42 bases, with the frame set at the first base. From a lookup of the germline V gene (reference sequence), CDR1 and CDR2 are SSHAT and FNYEAQ.